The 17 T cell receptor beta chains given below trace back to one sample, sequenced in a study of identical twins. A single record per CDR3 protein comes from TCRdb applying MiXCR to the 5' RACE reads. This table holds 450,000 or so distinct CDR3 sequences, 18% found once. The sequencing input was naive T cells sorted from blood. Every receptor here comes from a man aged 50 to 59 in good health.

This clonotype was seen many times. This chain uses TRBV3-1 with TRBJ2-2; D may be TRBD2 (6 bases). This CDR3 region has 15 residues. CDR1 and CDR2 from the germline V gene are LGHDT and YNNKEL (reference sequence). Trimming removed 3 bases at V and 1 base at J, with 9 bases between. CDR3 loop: CASSHGGMNTGELFF. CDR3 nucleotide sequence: TGTGCCAGCAGCCACGGGGGAATGAACACCGGGGAGCTGTTTTTT.

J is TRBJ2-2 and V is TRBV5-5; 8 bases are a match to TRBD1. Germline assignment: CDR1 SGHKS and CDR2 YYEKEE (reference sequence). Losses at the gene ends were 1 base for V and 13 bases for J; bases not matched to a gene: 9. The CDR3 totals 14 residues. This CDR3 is CASSLRGEGQGLFF. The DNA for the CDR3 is TGTGCCAGCAGCTTGAGGGGCGAAGGACAGGGGCTGTTTTTT. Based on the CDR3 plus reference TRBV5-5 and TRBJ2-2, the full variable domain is DAGVTQSPTHLIKTRGQQVTLRCSPISGHKSVSWYQQVLGQGPQFIFQYYEKEERGRGNFPDRFSARQFPNYSSELNVNALLLGDSALYLCASSLRGEGQGLFFGEGSRLTVL.

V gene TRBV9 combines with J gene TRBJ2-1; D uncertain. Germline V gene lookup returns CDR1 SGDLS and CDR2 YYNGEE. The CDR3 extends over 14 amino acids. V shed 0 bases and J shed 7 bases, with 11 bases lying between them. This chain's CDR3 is CASSVELDENEQFF. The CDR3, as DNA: TGTGCCAGCAGCGTAGAACTTGACGAAAATGAGCAGTTCTTC.

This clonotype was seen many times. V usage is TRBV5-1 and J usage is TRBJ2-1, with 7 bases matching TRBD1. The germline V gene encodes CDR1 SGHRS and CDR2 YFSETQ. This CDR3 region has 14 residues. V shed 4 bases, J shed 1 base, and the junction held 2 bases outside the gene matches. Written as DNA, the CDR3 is TGCGCCAGCAGCGAGGGACAGTCCTACAATGAGCAGTTCTTC. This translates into CASSEGQSYNEQFF.

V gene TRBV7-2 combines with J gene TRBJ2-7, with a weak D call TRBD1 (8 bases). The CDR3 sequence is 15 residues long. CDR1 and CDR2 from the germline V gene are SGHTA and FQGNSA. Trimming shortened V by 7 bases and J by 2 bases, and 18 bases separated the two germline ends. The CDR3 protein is CASTTGGGRPYEQYF. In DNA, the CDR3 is TGTGCCAGCACCACAGGGGGAGGGCGTCCCTACGAGCAGTACTTC.

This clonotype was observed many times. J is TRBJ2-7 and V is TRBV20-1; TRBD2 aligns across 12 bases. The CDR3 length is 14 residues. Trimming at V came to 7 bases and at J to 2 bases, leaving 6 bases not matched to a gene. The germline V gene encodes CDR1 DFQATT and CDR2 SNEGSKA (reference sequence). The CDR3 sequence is CSGMRLAGAYEQYF. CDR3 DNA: TGCAGTGGCATGCGACTAGCGGGGGCCTACGAGCAGTACTTC.

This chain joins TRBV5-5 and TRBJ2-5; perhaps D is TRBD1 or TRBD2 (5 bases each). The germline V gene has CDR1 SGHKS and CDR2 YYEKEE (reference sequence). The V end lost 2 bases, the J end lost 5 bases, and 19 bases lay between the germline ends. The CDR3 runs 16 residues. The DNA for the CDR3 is TGTGCCAGCAGCTTCCCGGCCGGCCTTGAGGGGGAGACCCAGTACTTC. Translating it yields CASSFPAGLEGETQYF.

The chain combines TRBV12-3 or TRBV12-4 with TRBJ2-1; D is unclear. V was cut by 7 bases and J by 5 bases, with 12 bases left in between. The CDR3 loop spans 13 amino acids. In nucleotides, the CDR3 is TGTGCCAGCACTGGCCGGCTCGACAATGAGCAGTTCTTC. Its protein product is CASTGRLDNEQFF.

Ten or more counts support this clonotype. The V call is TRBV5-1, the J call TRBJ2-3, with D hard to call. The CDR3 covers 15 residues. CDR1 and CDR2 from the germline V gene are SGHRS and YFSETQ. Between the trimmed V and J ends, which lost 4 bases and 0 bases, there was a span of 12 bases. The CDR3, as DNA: TGCGCCAGCAGCCGAGACTCGCCTAGCACAGATACGCAGTATTTT. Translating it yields CASSRDSPSTDTQYF.

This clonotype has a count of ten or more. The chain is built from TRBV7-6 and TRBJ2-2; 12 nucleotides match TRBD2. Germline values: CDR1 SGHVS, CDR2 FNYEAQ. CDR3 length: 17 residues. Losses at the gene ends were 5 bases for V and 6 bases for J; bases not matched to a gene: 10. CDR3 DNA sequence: TGTGCCAGCAGCCCCTTGACTAGCGGGGGTATAGCCGGGGAGCTGTTTTTT. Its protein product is CASSPLTSGGIAGELFF. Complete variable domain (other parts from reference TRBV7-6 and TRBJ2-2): GAGVSQSPRYKVTKRGQDVALRCDPISGHVSLYWYRQALGQGPEFLTYFNYEAQQDKSGLPNDRFSAERPEGSISTLTIQRTEQRDSAMYRCASSPLTSGGIAGELFFGEGSRLTVL.

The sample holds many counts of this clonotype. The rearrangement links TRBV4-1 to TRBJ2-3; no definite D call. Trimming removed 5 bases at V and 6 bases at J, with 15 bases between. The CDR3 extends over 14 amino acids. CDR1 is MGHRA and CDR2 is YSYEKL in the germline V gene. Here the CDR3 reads CASSSPSGLDTQYF. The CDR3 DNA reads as TGCGCCAGCAGCTCCCCCTCGGGTTTGGATACGCAGTATTTT.

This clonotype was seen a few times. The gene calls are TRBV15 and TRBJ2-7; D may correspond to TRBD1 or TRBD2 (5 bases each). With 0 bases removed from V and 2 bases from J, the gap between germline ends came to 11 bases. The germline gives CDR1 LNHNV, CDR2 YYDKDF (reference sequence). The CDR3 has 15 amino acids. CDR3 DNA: TGTGCCACCAGCAGAGATGGGCCGGGACCCTACGAGCAGTACTTC. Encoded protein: CATSRDGPGPYEQYF.

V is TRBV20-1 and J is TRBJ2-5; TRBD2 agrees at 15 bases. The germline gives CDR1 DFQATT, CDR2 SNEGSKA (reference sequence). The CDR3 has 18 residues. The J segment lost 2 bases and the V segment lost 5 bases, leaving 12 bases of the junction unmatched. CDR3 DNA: TGCAGTGCTTTTTGGACTAGCGGGGGGGAAAGCGCACAAGAGACCCAGTACTTC. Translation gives CSAFWTSGGESAQETQYF.

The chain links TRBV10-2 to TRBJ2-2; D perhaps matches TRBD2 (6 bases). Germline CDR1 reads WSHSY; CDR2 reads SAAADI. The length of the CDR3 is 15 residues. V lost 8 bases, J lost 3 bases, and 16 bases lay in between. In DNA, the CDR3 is TGCGCCAGCTACCCAGATCCGGGAGACACCGGGGAGCTGTTTTTT. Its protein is CASYPDPGDTGELFF.

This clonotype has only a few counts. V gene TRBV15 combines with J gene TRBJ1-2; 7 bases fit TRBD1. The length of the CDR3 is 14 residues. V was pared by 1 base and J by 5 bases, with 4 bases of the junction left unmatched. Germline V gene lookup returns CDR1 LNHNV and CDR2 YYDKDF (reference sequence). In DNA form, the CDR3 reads TGTGCCACCAGCAGAGCGGAGGGGGCTTATGGCTACACCTTC. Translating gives CATSRAEGAYGYTF.

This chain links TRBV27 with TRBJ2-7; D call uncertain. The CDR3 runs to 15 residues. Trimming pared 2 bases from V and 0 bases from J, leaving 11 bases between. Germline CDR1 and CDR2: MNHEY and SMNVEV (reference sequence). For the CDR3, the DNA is TGTGCCAGCAGTTTAATGGCAGCAACCTCCTACGAGCAGTACTTC. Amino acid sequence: CASSLMAATSYEQYF.

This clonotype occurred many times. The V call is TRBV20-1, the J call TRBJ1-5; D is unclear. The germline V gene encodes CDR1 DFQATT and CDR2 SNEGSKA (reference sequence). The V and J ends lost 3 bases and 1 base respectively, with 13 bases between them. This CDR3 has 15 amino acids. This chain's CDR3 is CSARSNPGSNQPQHF. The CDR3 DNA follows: TGCAGTGCTAGGTCCAATCCTGGGAGCAATCAGCCCCAGCATTTT.